The present T cell receptor beta chain was sequenced within a study of neurological immune-mediated disorders. In the study overall: The study included about 34 multiple sclerosis patients, about 31 relapsing-remitting and 3 secondary progressive. Study-level findings and limits: Across subjects, expanded clones had no CDR3 amino acid sequences in common, pointing to private repertoires in all groups. Phylogenetic grouping placed 18 of 34 multiple sclerosis patients' repertoires in one related-CDR3 cluster, a possible signature.

This clonotype was recorded at least ten times. The antigen remains unidentified. Synthesis of cDNA was accomplished via 5'RACE employing 10-nucleotide random UMIs. MiXCR was run by TCRdb on the 5' RACE reads, yielding one entry per CDR3 protein. The sample shows approximately 20,000 distinct CDR3 sequences, 2.6% of them seen only once. Trimming at V came to 3 bases and at J to 4 bases, leaving 11 bases not matched to a gene. CDR1 is LGHDT and CDR2 is YNNKEL in the germline V gene (reference sequence). The CDR3 length is 17 residues. The sequence came from a woman aged 18-29 years with multiple sclerosis. This chain links TRBV3-1 with TRBJ2-2, with TRBD2 identical over 7 bases. The sequenced material came from PBMCs. The CDR3, as DNA: TGTGCCAGCAGCCACAAGTCCGCGGGAGTAGGCACCGGGGAGCTGTTTTTT. Translation gives CASSHKSAGVGTGELFF.